The 18 T cell receptor beta chains in this list originate from one sample, sequenced in a study of Graves' ophthalmopathy and Graves' hyperthyroidism. Amplified TCR beta CDR3 regions were obtained using RNA transcripts as template. HTBI primers were employed in first-round RT-PCR, then a second-round multiplex PCR followed. TCRdb reprocessed the multiplex PCR reads via MiXCR and lists one record per CDR3 protein. This table holds about 740,000 distinct CDR3 sequences, around 40% found once. Material for sequencing was peripheral blood. These receptors were obtained from an adult man with Graves' ophthalmopathy.

At least ten counts were recorded for this clonotype. The rearrangement links TRBV7-2 to TRBJ1-6; a possible D gene is TRBD1 (5 bases). V gave up 5 bases and J gave up 10 bases, with 15 bases separating them. Germline V gene sequence: CDR1 SGHTA, CDR2 FQGNSA. The CDR3 covers 14 residues. The CDR3 DNA sequence: TGTGCCAGCAGCACCAGGGAGTCGAGCTCACCCCTCCACTTT. Translating it yields CASSTRESSSPLHF.

This clonotype came up many times. The gene calls are TRBV29-1 and TRBJ1-2; D gene uncertain. V lost 2 bases and J 5 bases, leaving 15 bases between the germline ends. The CDR3 has 14 amino acids. In germline, CDR1 is SQVTM, CDR2 ANQGSEA. The CDR3 is CSVEYSQEMYGYTF. The CDR3 coding sequence is TGCAGCGTTGAATACAGCCAAGAGATGTATGGCTACACCTTC.

This clonotype was counted a few times. The V call is TRBV7-9, the J call TRBJ2-5; no clear D. CDR3 size: 15 residues. In germline, CDR1 is SEHNR, CDR2 FQNEAQ (reference sequence). V was pared by 3 bases and J by 2 bases, with 13 bases between. CDR3 residues: CASSLGQVQQETQYF. Here the CDR3 DNA reads TGTGCCAGCAGCTTGGGTCAGGTTCAACAAGAGACCCAGTACTTC.

The V gene is TRBV25-1, the J gene TRBJ2-2; possibly TRBD1 for D (6 bases). V lost 11 bases, J lost 6 bases, and 13 bases lay in between. Germline values: CDR1 MGHDK, CDR2 SYGVNS. The CDR3 extends over 12 amino acids. In DNA form, the CDR3 reads TGTGCCTGGAGCAGGGGCTCCGGGGAGCTGTTTTTT. Translated: CAWSRGSGELFF.

This clonotype was counted a few times. The rearrangement joins TRBV24-1 to TRBJ1-5; 10 bases are shared with TRBD1. The germline V gene encodes CDR1 KGHDR and CDR2 SFDVKD. CDR3 length: 15 amino acids. J was trimmed by 5 bases and V by 5 bases; bases with no gene match: 5. The DNA for the CDR3 is TGTGCCACCAGTGCTAGAGGGACAGGGGATCAGCCCCAGCATTTT. The encoded protein is CATSARGTGDQPQHF.

This clonotype was recorded a few times. The junction departs from the called germline gene at one end, perhaps through a read error. The chain has TRBV7-2 and TRBJ2-7, with a weak D call TRBD2 (6 bases). CDR1 and CDR2 (germline): SGHTA, FQGNSA. The CDR3 contains 15 residues. CDR3 sequence: CASSPGTGRYYEQYF. For the CDR3, the DNA is TGCGCCAGCAGCCCCGGGACTGGACGATACTACGAGCAGTACTTC.

This clonotype was recorded many times. The rearrangement joins TRBV20-1 to TRBJ1-5; 9 bases agree with TRBD1. Losses at the gene ends were 6 bases for V and 7 bases for J; bases not matched to a gene: 4. Germline loops: CDR1 DFQATT, CDR2 SNEGSKA (reference sequence). This CDR3 is built from 12 residues. CDR3 DNA sequence: TGCAGTGCCAGACAGGGGGGCCAGCCCCAGCATTTT. Translation gives CSARQGGQPQHF.

This clonotype showed up just a few times. The CDR3 nucleotides are TGTGCCAGCAGCCCGCAAGTCGGGAAAAACACCGGGGAGCTGTTTTTT. It specifies CASSPQVGKNTGELFF. The rearrangement links TRBV9 to TRBJ2-2; tentative D call: TRBD2 (5 bases). This CDR3 region has 16 residues. CDR1 is SGDLS and CDR2 is YYNGEE in the germline V gene. Trimming took 4 bases from V and 2 from J, leaving 15 bases between them.

This clonotype was observed a handful of times. V and J are TRBV4-3 and TRBJ2-7; perhaps TRBD1 as D (5 bases). The CDR3 is 14 amino acids. V lost 4 bases, J lost 4 bases, and 14 bases lay in between. CDR1 is LGHNA and CDR2 is YSLEER in the germline V gene. The CDR3: CASSLATAGYEQYF. In nucleotides, the CDR3 is TGCGCCAGCAGCCTCGCGACAGCTGGGTACGAGCAGTACTTC.

The rearrangement uses TRBV7-9 and TRBJ2-5; either TRBD1 or TRBD2 may supply D (5 bases each). This CDR3 is 15 amino acids long. The V gene lost 1 base and the J gene lost 1 base, with 10 bases spanning the gap. The germline CDR1 and CDR2 sequences are SEHNR and FQNEAQ (reference sequence). CDR3 in DNA: TGTGCCAGCAGCTTAGTGTTGGGGGTCCAAGAGACCCAGTACTTC. The encoded protein is CASSLVLGVQETQYF.

This chain links TRBV9 with TRBJ2-7, with TRBD1 matching 8 bases. The germline V gene has CDR1 SGDLS and CDR2 YYNGEE. The junction had 7 bases not matched to a gene; V was cut back by 4 bases and J by 4 bases. This CDR3 is 14 amino acids long. The CDR3 here is CASSKDREGYEQYF. CDR3 in DNA: TGTGCCAGCAGCAAGGACAGGGAAGGATACGAGCAGTACTTC.

V is TRBV6-5 and J is TRBJ1-2, with D uncertain. The CDR3 is 16 amino acids. Germline CDR1 and CDR2: MNHEY and SVGAGI. Trimming removed 0 bases from V and 8 bases from J, with 19 bases in between. CDR3 nucleotides: TGTGCCAGCAGTTACTCGGCAGGCGTCCCCTCCTTGGGCTACACCTTC. This encodes CASSYSAGVPSLGYTF.

The sample holds a few counts of this clonotype. The chain joins TRBV12-3 or TRBV12-4 to TRBJ1-5; maybe TRBD1 (5 bases). CDR3 length: 15 amino acids. Deletions cut 2 bases from V and 5 bases from J, with 13 bases between. CDR3 in DNA: TGTGCCAGCAGTTTATCAGGGCGAGGGGATCAGCCCCAGCATTTT. It yields the protein CASSLSGRGDQPQHF.

The chain links TRBV10-3 to TRBJ1-5; D not resolved. CDR3 length equals 9 residues. Germline CDR1 and CDR2: ENHRY and SYGVKD. V was shortened by 5 bases and J by 7 bases, with 0 bases between the two germline ends. The CDR3, as DNA: TGTGCCATCAGTCAGCCCCAGCATTTT. Its translation is CAISQPQHF.

As regards this clonotype: A read error is likely, as this CDR3 ends without the conserved phenylalanine or tryptophan. This chain uses TRBV7-9 with TRBJ2-5, with D perhaps being TRBD1 or TRBD2 (6 bases each). The V end lost 8 bases, the J end lost 1 base, and 17 bases lay between the germline ends. Germline V gives CDR1 SEHNR, CDR2 FQNEAQ (reference sequence). The CDR3 sequence is 15 residues long. The CDR3 protein is CASEAAGQAQETQYL. The CDR3 bases are TGTGCCAGCGAGGCGGCGGGACAAGCCCAAGAGACCCAGTACCTC.

CDR3 residues: CAGSYSAAAINTEAFF. In DNA form, the CDR3 reads TGTGCCGGCAGTTACTCGGCGGCAGCGATCAACACTGAAGCTTTCTTT. The J gene is TRBJ1-1, the V gene TRBV10-3; D remains ambiguous. V lost 11 bases, J lost 2 bases, and 24 bases lay in between. CDR1 is ENHRY and CDR2 is SYGVKD in the germline V gene. The CDR3 extends over 16 amino acids.

This chain connects TRBV7-8 to TRBJ1-1; D is undetermined. The length of the CDR3 is 14 residues. Trimming removed 3 bases at V and 0 bases at J, with 8 bases between. CDR1 SGHVS and CDR2 FQNEAQ come from the germline V gene. The CDR3 protein is CASSFGIMNTEAFF. The DNA of the CDR3 is TGTGCCAGCAGCTTCGGGATCATGAACACTGAAGCTTTCTTT. The full variable domain, in which reference TRBV7-8 and TRBJ1-1 provide the parts outside the CDR3, is GAGVSQSPRYKVAKRGQDVALRCDPISGHVSLFWYQQALGQGPEFLTYFQNEAQLDKSGLPSDRFFAERPEGSVSTLKIQRTQQEDSAVYLCASSFGIMNTEAFFGQGTRLTVV.

V gene TRBV25-1 combines with J gene TRBJ2-2; D remains unclear. V gave up 5 bases and J gave up 6 bases, with 25 bases separating them. Germline CDR1 and CDR2: MGHDK and SYGVNS. CDR3 length: 18 amino acids. CDR3 sequence reads: CASSYLALGSRSSGELFF. As DNA, the CDR3 is TGTGCCAGCAGTTATCTGGCCCTGGGGTCAAGGTCGTCCGGGGAGCTGTTTTTT.